A selection of T cell receptor beta chains follows, all from one sample in a study of cytotoxic CD8 clonotypes in ibrutinib-treated CLL. The method was immunoSEQ multiplex PCR; TCRdb's version includes in-frame clones alone and lacks a portion of them. Of fewer than 400,000 clones listed, 67% were seen once; the top ten hold roughly 6%. The sample consisted of PBMCs, taken after 36 months of ibrutinib treatment. These TCRs come from a human donor with chronic lymphocytic leukemia. The CDR3 runs from the conserved cysteine through the conserved F or W. A D gene is named only where the DNA matches it firmly. Not all rows give a size; the values are once, few, many and, for expanded clones, a class.

d_call: -; j_call: TRBJ2-7; v_call: TRBV25-1; clone_size: once; cdr3_nt: TGTGCCAGCAGCGTGACCAACTCCTACGAGCAGTACTTC; cdr3_aa: CASSVTNSYEQYF
d_call: TRBD1; j_call: TRBJ1-2; v_call: TRBV5-1; clone_size: -; cdr3_nt: TGCGCCAGCAGCTTGTTGGCGAGGGGGCGATTCGGCTACACCTTC; cdr3_aa: CASSLLARGRFGYTF
d_call: -; j_call: TRBJ2-3; v_call: TRBV5-4; clone_size: -; cdr3_nt: TGTGCCAGCAGCGCCCGGGGGCGGGATACGCAGTATTTT; cdr3_aa: CASSARGRDTQYF
d_call: -; j_call: TRBJ2-1; v_call: TRBV5-5; clone_size: once; cdr3_nt: TGTGCCAGCAGCTTGGAGGCTGTTGAGCAGTTCTTC; cdr3_aa: CASSLEAVEQFF
d_call: -; j_call: TRBJ2-7; v_call: TRBV29-1; clone_size: few; cdr3_nt: TGCAGCGTGGCCATAGGGGGGGTATTCAGGGAGCAGTACTTC; cdr3_aa: CSVAIGGVFREQYF
d_call: -; j_call: TRBJ2-7; v_call: TRBV5-4; clone_size: -; cdr3_nt: TGTGCCAGCAGCTTGGGCACCCGCTCCTACGAGCAGTACTTC; cdr3_aa: CASSLGTRSYEQYF
d_call: -; j_call: TRBJ1-6; v_call: TRBV27; clone_size: -; cdr3_nt: TGTGCCAGCAGTTTACAGCCTACCGACTCACCCCTCCACTTT; cdr3_aa: CASSLQPTDSPLHF
d_call: TRBD1; j_call: TRBJ2-7; v_call: TRBV5-6; clone_size: -; cdr3_nt: TGTGCCAGCAGCCCGGGACAGGACCTCACCTACGAGCAGTACTTC; cdr3_aa: CASSPGQDLTYEQYF
d_call: -; j_call: TRBJ2-3; v_call: TRBV14; clone_size: -; cdr3_nt: TGTGCCAGCAGCCACCTAGGGACCTGGAGCACAGATACGCAGTATTTT; cdr3_aa: CASSHLGTWSTDTQYF
d_call: TRBD2; j_call: TRBJ2-1; v_call: TRBV7-6; clone_size: -; cdr3_nt: TGTGCCAGCAGCTTCTGGACTAGCTCCTACAATGAGCAGTTCTTC; cdr3_aa: CASSFWTSSYNEQFF
d_call: -; j_call: TRBJ2-7; v_call: TRBV29-1; clone_size: -; cdr3_nt: TGCAGCGTATCCGGGTCCACCTACGAGCAGTACTTC; cdr3_aa: CSVSGSTYEQYF
d_call: -; j_call: TRBJ1-6; v_call: TRBV11-2; clone_size: -; cdr3_nt: TGTGCCAGCAGCCACCAGCGGGGGCAGGGGAGTTCACCCCTCCACTTT; cdr3_aa: CASSHQRGQGSSPLHF
d_call: -; j_call: TRBJ2-7; v_call: TRBV5-6; clone_size: -; cdr3_nt: TGTGCCAGCAGCTCCCACCCGAGTCGCGAGCAGTACTTC; cdr3_aa: CASSSHPSREQYF
d_call: TRBD1; j_call: TRBJ2-3; v_call: TRBV7-2; clone_size: -; cdr3_nt: TGTGCCAGCAGCTTTCTGGGACAGGGCCCAGATACGCAGTATTTT; cdr3_aa: CASSFLGQGPDTQYF
d_call: TRBD1; j_call: TRBJ2-1; v_call: TRBV6-5; clone_size: -; cdr3_nt: TGTGCCAGCAGTGACCGGGACAGTCTCAATGAGCAGTTCTTC; cdr3_aa: CASSDRDSLNEQFF
d_call: -; j_call: TRBJ2-7; v_call: TRBV20-1; clone_size: few; cdr3_nt: TGCAGTGCCGGGGACGAGCAGTACTTC; cdr3_aa: CSAGDEQYF
d_call: -; j_call: TRBJ1-1; v_call: TRBV25-1; clone_size: -; cdr3_nt: TGTGCCAGCAGTGAGGTTCAGGGGTTGGAAGCTTTCTTT; cdr3_aa: CASSEVQGLEAFF
d_call: -; j_call: TRBJ1-1; v_call: TRBV19; clone_size: -; cdr3_nt: TGTGCCAGTAGTATCTGGAACACTGAAGCTTTCTTT; cdr3_aa: CASSIWNTEAFF
d_call: TRBD1; j_call: TRBJ1-4; v_call: TRBV27; clone_size: -; cdr3_nt: TGTGCCAGCAGTTGGGCAGGGGGCGATGAAAAACTGTTTTTT; cdr3_aa: CASSWAGGDEKLFF
d_call: TRBD1; j_call: TRBJ1-5; v_call: TRBV7-6; clone_size: once; cdr3_nt: TGTGCCAGCAGCTTATTAACAGGGGGGAGCAATCAGCCCCAGCATTTT; cdr3_aa: CASSLLTGGSNQPQHF
d_call: -; j_call: TRBJ2-5; v_call: TRBV11-2; clone_size: -; cdr3_nt: TGTGCCAGCAGCTTAGGGGCAGTTACAGAGACCCAGTACTTC; cdr3_aa: CASSLGAVTETQYF